Shown below are 30 T cell receptor beta chains from a single sample sequenced in a study of CD8 T cells in ankylosing spondylitis. TCRdb analysed the 5' RACE reads with MiXCR anew, one entry per CDR3 protein. The table lists 200,000 to 250,000 distinct CDR3 sequences, under 12% of them singletons. Source material: blood, either unsorted or a sorted T cell fraction (not recorded which). The receptors come from a male donor with ankylosing spondylitis or in good health (not recorded which).

This clonotype was recorded many times. The chain carries TRBV2 and TRBJ2-1; 7 bases fit TRBD1. Germline loops: CDR1 SNHLY, CDR2 FYNNEI. The CDR3 length is 13 residues. V lost 5 bases and J lost 5; bases outside the gene matches: 3. CDR3 sequence: CASSPTGNNEQFF. The DNA for the CDR3 is TGTGCCAGCAGTCCGACAGGGAACAATGAGCAGTTCTTC.

In this sample, this clonotype turned up many times. The chain is built from TRBV28 and TRBJ1-5; D is possibly TRBD1 (6 bases). CDR1 is MDHEN and CDR2 is SYDVKM in the germline V gene. Deletions cut 3 bases from V and 5 bases from J, with 23 bases between. The CDR3 consists of 18 residues. CDR3: CASSFARGDNFNDQPQHF. The CDR3 nucleotides are TGTGCCAGCAGTTTTGCAAGGGGGGACAATTTTAACGATCAGCCCCAGCATTTT.

This clonotype has a count of ten or more. The chain has TRBV5-1 and TRBJ2-5; D is unresolved. Trimming pared 1 base from V and 2 bases from J, leaving 6 bases between. Germline CDR1 SGHRS, CDR2 YFSETQ. The CDR3 has 13 amino acids. The CDR3 bases are TGCGCCAGCAGCTTGCAGTTACAAGAGACCCAGTACTTC. This codes for CASSLQLQETQYF.

This clonotype has ten or more counts. The genes are TRBV7-3 and TRBJ2-6, with D unresolved. The CDR3 has 20 amino acids. Germline V gives CDR1 SGHTA, CDR2 FQGTGA. V was cut by 6 bases and J by 0 bases, with 24 bases left in between. For the CDR3, the DNA is TGTGCCAGCAGGATAACAATCTCCTCGGCCGATCACTCTGGGGCCAACGTCCTGACTTTC. Its protein is CASRITISSADHSGANVLTF.

The chain carries TRBV12-3 or TRBV12-4 and TRBJ1-5; D uncertain. Trimming cost V 1 base and J 3 bases, with 7 bases left between them. This CDR3 has 14 amino acids. CDR3 sequence reads: CASSLGSNNQPQHF. The CDR3 DNA is TGTGCCAGCAGTTTAGGCAGTAACAATCAGCCCCAGCATTTT.

At least ten counts were recorded for this clonotype. The J gene is TRBJ2-3, the V gene TRBV12-3 or TRBV12-4; D is ambiguous. This CDR3 is 10 amino acids long. V was pared by 5 bases and J by 3 bases, with 0 bases between. CDR3 protein: CASSTDTQYF. CDR3 in DNA: TGTGCCAGCAGTACAGATACGCAGTATTTT.

The table lists this clonotype with many counts. The V and J genes are TRBV5-1 and TRBJ1-6; 7 bases align to TRBD1. V gave up 5 bases and J gave up 7 bases; unmatched junction bases: 6. Looked up from germline, CDR1 is SGHRS and CDR2 is YFSETQ. CDR3 length: 14 residues. CDR3 in DNA: TGCGCCAGCAGATGGGACAGTGAAAATTCACCCCTCCACTTT. Its protein product is CASRWDSENSPLHF.

This clonotype was detected many times. The chain couples TRBV27 to TRBJ1-6; TRBD1 agrees at 7 bases. CDR3 length: 16 amino acids. Germline values: CDR1 MNHEY, CDR2 SMNVEV (reference sequence). V shed 5 bases, J shed 8 bases, and the junction held 12 bases outside the gene matches. CDR3 protein: CASSNPRQGGDSPLHF. CDR3 bases: TGTGCCAGCAGTAACCCCCGACAGGGTGGGGATTCACCCCTCCACTTT.

In its sample, this clonotype was seen a few times. The rearrangement uses TRBV27 and TRBJ2-2; 8 nucleotides agree with TRBD2. CDR3 size: 16 residues. After removal of 2 bases from V and 7 bases from J, the junction contained 9 bases not matched to a gene. Germline-derived CDR1 and CDR2 are MNHEY and SMNVEV (reference sequence). The CDR3 spells CASSLAAGAIIGELFF. The DNA of the CDR3 is TGTGCCAGCAGTTTAGCAGCGGGGGCGATAATCGGGGAGCTGTTTTTT.

Ten or more counts support this clonotype. The chain has TRBV10-3 and TRBJ2-5, with TRBD2 identical over 7 bases. V dropped 6 bases and J dropped 2; count of bases not matched to a gene: 3. This CDR3 is 13 amino acids long. Germline lookup yields CDR1 ENHRY and CDR2 SYGVKD. The DNA of the CDR3 is TGTGCCATCAGAGGGCGGGGGCAAGAGACCCAGTACTTC. Its translation: CAIRGRGQETQYF.

On this clonotype itself: Given a much more abundant clone one base away, this may be a read error. Without the conserved terminal phenylalanine or tryptophan, this CDR3 likely stems from a read error. This sequence joins TRBV5-4 and TRBJ1-2; unclear D gene. The CDR3 runs to 14 residues. V shed 7 bases and J shed 4 bases, with 17 bases lying between them. CDR1 and CDR2 (germline): SGHNT, YYREEE (reference sequence). CDR3 loop: CASVEGGTVYGYTI. The CDR3 bases are TGTGCCAGCGTCGAGGGCGGCACGGTCTATGGCTACACCATC.

This clonotype was picked up a small number of times. The chain has TRBV29-1 and TRBJ1-1; D is unresolved. Trimming removed 0 bases at V and 2 bases at J, with 19 bases between. This CDR3 contains 17 residues. Germline CDR1 is SQVTM and CDR2 is ANQGSEA. The CDR3 nucleotides are TGCAGCGTTGAAGATCCTGTTAAAGGGATAACCAACACTGAAGCTTTCTTT. As protein: CSVEDPVKGITNTEAFF.

This clonotype was seen many times. CDR3 sequence reads: CSVNHRGDYEQYF. The CDR3 DNA sequence: TGCAGCGTTAATCATCGGGGTGACTACGAGCAGTACTTC. This chain connects TRBV29-1 to TRBJ2-7, with TRBD2 as a possible D gene (5 bases). Trimming left V 5 bases short and J 3 bases short, with 14 bases between. Germline CDR1 is SQVTM and CDR2 is ANQGSEA. The CDR3 runs 13 residues.

This clonotype has at least ten counts. The CDR3 bases are TGTGCCAGCAGCGTAGACCCCAGCCGTGGCTACACCTTC. Protein: CASSVDPSRGYTF. This chain connects TRBV9 to TRBJ1-2; D is unclear. CDR3 length: 13 residues. The V end lost 0 bases, the J end lost 7 bases, and 10 bases lay between the germline ends. Germline V gene lookup returns CDR1 SGDLS and CDR2 YYNGEE.

This clonotype was counted many times. The CDR3 protein is CAISEPGGAGANVLTF. CDR3 coding DNA: TGTGCCATCAGTGAGCCCGGGGGGGCTGGGGCCAACGTCCTGACTTTC. The V call is TRBV10-3, the J call TRBJ2-6; 8 bases are a match to TRBD2. The CDR3 is 16 residues long. Germline trimming cut 2 bases from V and 2 bases from J; bases unmatched to any gene: 2. Germline V gives CDR1 ENHRY, CDR2 SYGVKD.

The chain's CDR3 is CAWSPDIENTEAFF. As DNA, the CDR3 is TGTGCCTGGAGCCCGGACATCGAGAACACTGAAGCTTTCTTT. The chain joins TRBV30 to TRBJ1-1; D is possibly TRBD1 (5 bases). CDR1 and CDR2 (germline): GTSNPN, SVGIG (reference sequence). The CDR3 consists of 14 residues. Deletions cut 3 bases from V and 1 base from J, with 12 bases between.

This clonotype appeared many times. The chain is built from TRBV5-1 and TRBJ2-2, with a possible D match to TRBD1 (5 bases). CDR1 and CDR2 (germline): SGHRS, YFSETQ. Trimming removed 6 bases from V and 7 bases from J, with 16 bases in between. CDR3 length: 14 residues. CDR3 in amino acids: CASTRTTEIGELFF. DNA of the CDR3: TGCGCCAGCACAAGGACAACGGAGATCGGGGAGCTGTTTTTT. The full variable domain, in which reference TRBV5-1 and TRBJ2-2 provide the parts outside the CDR3, is KAGVTQTPRYLIKTRGQQVTLSCSPISGHRSVSWYQQTPGQGLQFLFEYFSETQRNKGNFPGRFSGRQFSNSRSEMNVSTLELGDSALYLCASTRTTEIGELFFGEGSRLTVL.

This clonotype was found many times. The rearrangement joins TRBV25-1 to TRBJ2-7; D not certain. Germline CDR1 reads MGHDK; CDR2 reads SYGVNS. The germline V and J ends were trimmed by 3 bases and 6 bases, with 12 bases remaining between them. CDR3 length equals 13 residues. CDR3 amino acids: CASSDSYWAEQYF. CDR3 sequence (DNA): TGTGCCAGCAGTGATAGTTATTGGGCCGAGCAGTACTTC.

This clonotype was picked up many times. V is TRBV9 and J is TRBJ2-5; 12 bases agree with TRBD2. The CDR3 covers 18 residues. The trim removed 1 base at V and 2 bases at J, leaving 9 bases unmatched. Germline V gene sequence: CDR1 SGDLS, CDR2 YYNGEE. The CDR3 spells CASSVTLGLAGSQETQYF. In nucleotides, the CDR3 is TGTGCCAGCAGCGTAACCCTTGGACTAGCGGGGAGTCAAGAGACCCAGTACTTC.

This clonotype was seen a few times. This chain links TRBV7-3 with TRBJ2-2; D perhaps matches TRBD1 (6 bases). The V gene's germline CDR1 is SGHTA and CDR2 FQGTGA. The CDR3 loop spans 16 amino acids. V gave up 5 bases and J gave up 7 bases, with 20 bases separating them. This chain's CDR3 is CASSVLARGNGGELFF. The CDR3 DNA sequence: TGTGCCAGCAGCGTTCTGGCTAGGGGGAACGGCGGGGAGCTGTTTTTT.

This chain connects TRBV7-6 to TRBJ2-5; the match to TRBD2 covers 11 bases. The CDR3 consists of 15 residues. The J segment lost 4 bases and the V segment lost 1 base, leaving 2 bases of the junction unmatched. Looked up from germline, CDR1 is SGHVS and CDR2 is FNYEAQ. CDR3 sequence reads: CASSLDTSGGETQYF. The CDR3 DNA is TGTGCCAGCAGCTTAGATACTAGCGGGGGAGAGACCCAGTACTTC.

This clonotype was seen a few times. The chain joins TRBV5-5 to TRBJ2-3, with 13 nucleotides matching TRBD2. Trimming at V came to 5 bases and at J to 0 bases, leaving 6 bases not matched to a gene. The CDR3 is made up of 17 amino acids. In germline, CDR1 is SGHKS, CDR2 YYEKEE (reference sequence). CDR3 bases: TGTGCCAGCAGGCGGACTAGCGGGGGCGAGAGCACAGATACGCAGTATTTT. Its translation: CASRRTSGGESTDTQYF.

The chain has TRBV3-1 and TRBJ2-2, with D perhaps TRBD1 (7 bases). CDR1 LGHDT and CDR2 YNNKEL come from the germline V gene (reference sequence). V gave up 0 bases and J gave up 6 bases, with 20 bases separating them. There are 18 residues in the CDR3. The CDR3 is CASSQDRGGGVGSGELFF. In nucleotides, the CDR3 is TGTGCCAGCAGCCAAGATAGAGGAGGGGGCGTAGGTTCCGGGGAGCTGTTTTTT.

This clonotype was counted many times. The J gene is TRBJ1-2, the V gene TRBV6-1; 10 bases are a match to TRBD1. Germline lookup yields CDR1 MNHNS and CDR2 SASEGT. This CDR3 is 13 amino acids long. Losses at the gene ends were 6 bases for V and 8 bases for J; bases not matched to a gene: 6. The CDR3 DNA follows: TGTGCCAGCAGAACCGGGACAGGGGACGGCTACACCTTC. It encodes CASRTGTGDGYTF.

Only a few counts were recorded for this clonotype. This chain connects TRBV7-2 to TRBJ2-4, with 7 bases aligning to TRBD1. The CDR3 length is 17 residues. Germline CDR1 is SGHTA and CDR2 is FQGNSA. The V gene end was trimmed by 4 bases and the J gene end by 1 base; junction bases not matched to a gene: 10. CDR3 DNA: TGTGCCAGCAGCTCCTCCGAAGGGGGCGGCGCCAAAAACATTCAGTACTTC. Translation gives CASSSSEGGGAKNIQYF.

This clonotype has a handful of counts. The chain has TRBV7-9 and TRBJ2-2; D unclear. This CDR3 spans 12 amino acids. The ends were cut back, 9 bases at V and 6 bases at J, with 11 bases in the middle. Germline V gene lookup returns CDR1 SEHNR and CDR2 FQNEAQ (reference sequence). DNA of the CDR3: TGTGCCAGGACCGACGGGTCCGGGGAGCTGTTTTTT. Translation: CARTDGSGELFF.

About this clonotype itself: Relative to the germline gene, one junction end is altered; a read error may explain this. The chain has TRBV28 and TRBJ1-5, with 8 bases fitting TRBD1. Germline V gene sequence: CDR1 MDHEN, CDR2 SYDVKM. The CDR3 contains 15 residues. DNA for the CDR3: TGTGCCAGCACCCTCGGACAGGGTATCAATCAGACCCAGCATTTT. Protein: CASTLGQGINQTQHF. Based on the CDR3 plus reference TRBV28 and TRBJ1-5, the full variable domain is DVKVTQSSRYLVKRTGEKVFLECVQDMDHENMFWYRQDPGLGLRLIYFSYDVKMKEKGDIPEGYSVSREKKERFSLILESASTNQTSMYLCASTLGQGINQTQHFGDGTRLSIL.

This clonotype has more than one count but fewer than ten. The rearrangement joins TRBV20-1 to TRBJ2-7; 9 bases fit TRBD2. Germline trimming cut 0 bases from V and 7 bases from J; bases unmatched to any gene: 7. The CDR3 length is 14 residues. Per the germline V gene, CDR1 is DFQATT and CDR2 is SNEGSKA (reference sequence). DNA for the CDR3: TGCAGTGCTAGAGATTGGGCTAGCGGGACTGAGCAGTACTTC. It encodes CSARDWASGTEQYF.

The chain is built from TRBV7-3 and TRBJ1-2; possibly TRBD1 for D (5 bases). V shed 5 bases and J shed 6 bases, with 16 bases lying between them. The CDR3 length is 14 residues. The germline V gene encodes CDR1 SGHTA and CDR2 FQGTGA. The CDR3 DNA follows: TGTGCCAGCAGCCCCATAAGGGACGTTGATGGCTACACCTTC. It translates to CASSPIRDVDGYTF.

The chain combines TRBV24-1 with TRBJ2-3, with 8 bases that match TRBD1. The germline V gene encodes CDR1 KGHDR and CDR2 SFDVKD. The CDR3 loop spans 18 amino acids. With 4 bases clipped from V and 0 bases from J, the junction kept 11 bases outside the gene matches. The chain's CDR3 is CATSDPRGRIDSTDTQYF. The CDR3 region has the DNA TGTGCCACCAGTGACCCCAGGGGGCGAATCGATAGCACAGATACGCAGTATTTT.